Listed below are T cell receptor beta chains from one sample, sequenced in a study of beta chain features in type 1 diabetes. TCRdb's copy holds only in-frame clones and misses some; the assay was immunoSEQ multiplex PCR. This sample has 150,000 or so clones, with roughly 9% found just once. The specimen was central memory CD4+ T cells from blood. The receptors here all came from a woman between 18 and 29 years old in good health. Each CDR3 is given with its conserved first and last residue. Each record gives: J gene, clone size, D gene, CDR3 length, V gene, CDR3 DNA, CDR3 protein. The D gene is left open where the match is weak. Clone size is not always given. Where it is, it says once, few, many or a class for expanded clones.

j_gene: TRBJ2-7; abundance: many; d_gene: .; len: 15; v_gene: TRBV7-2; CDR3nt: TGTGCCAGCAGCTTGCTCGGAGGGGGGGAATACGAGCAGTACTTC; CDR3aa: CASSLLGGGEYEQYF
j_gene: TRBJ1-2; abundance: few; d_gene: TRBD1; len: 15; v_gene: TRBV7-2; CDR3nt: TGTGCCAGCAGCCCAGGACAGGTCAGGAGCTATGGCTACACCTTC; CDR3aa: CASSPGQVRSYGYTF
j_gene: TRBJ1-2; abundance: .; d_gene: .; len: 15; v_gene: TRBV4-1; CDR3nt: TGCGCCAGCAGCCAAGTAGGGGTCCCGGATGGAGGCTACACCTTC; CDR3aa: CASSQVGVPDGGYTF
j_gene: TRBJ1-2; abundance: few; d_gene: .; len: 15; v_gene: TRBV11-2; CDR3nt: TGTGCCAGCAGCTCTCCGGGGAAACTGAAGAAGGGCTACACCTTC; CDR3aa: CASSSPGKLKKGYTF
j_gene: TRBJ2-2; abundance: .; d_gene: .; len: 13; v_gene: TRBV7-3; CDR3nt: TGTGCCAGCAGCCCGAATGAGTCCGGGGAGCTGTTTTTT; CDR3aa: CASSPNESGELFF
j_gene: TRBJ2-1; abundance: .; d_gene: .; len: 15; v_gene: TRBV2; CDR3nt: TGTGCCAGCAGTGAAGGACTAGGAATAGGGAATGAGCAGTTCTTC; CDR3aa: CASSEGLGIGNEQFF
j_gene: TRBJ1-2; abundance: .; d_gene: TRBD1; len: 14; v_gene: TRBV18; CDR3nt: TGTGCCAGCTCACCAGACAGGGGTCAGGCTGGCTACACCTTC; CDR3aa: CASSPDRGQAGYTF
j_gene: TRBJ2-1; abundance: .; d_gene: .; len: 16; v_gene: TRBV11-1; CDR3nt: TGTGCCAGCAGCTTAGCTTTGATTAGCGGCGACAATGAGCAGTTCTTC; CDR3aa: CASSLALISGDNEQFF
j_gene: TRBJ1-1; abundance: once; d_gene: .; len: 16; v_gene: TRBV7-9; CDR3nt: TGTGCCAGCAGCCCGGTGGGGCAGGGGTCGAACACTGAAGCTTTCTTT; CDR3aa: CASSPVGQGSNTEAFF
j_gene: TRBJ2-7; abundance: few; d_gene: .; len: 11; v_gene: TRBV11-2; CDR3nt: TGTGCCAGCAGCTTTCTATACGAGCAGTACTTC; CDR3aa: CASSFLYEQYF
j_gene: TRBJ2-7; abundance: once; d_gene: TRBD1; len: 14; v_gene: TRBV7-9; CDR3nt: TGTGCCAGCAGCTTAGCGGGACAGAGCTACGAGCAGTACTTC; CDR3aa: CASSLAGQSYEQYF
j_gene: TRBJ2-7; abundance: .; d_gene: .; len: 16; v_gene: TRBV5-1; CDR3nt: TGCGCCAGCAGCTTTTCTGCAGGGCGAGGAGAAAACGAGCAGTACTTC; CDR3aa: CASSFSAGRGENEQYF
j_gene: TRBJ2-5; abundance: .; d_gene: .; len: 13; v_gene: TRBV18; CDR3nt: TGTGCCAGCTCACCTGGGACACAAGAGACCCAGTACTTC; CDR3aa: CASSPGTQETQYF
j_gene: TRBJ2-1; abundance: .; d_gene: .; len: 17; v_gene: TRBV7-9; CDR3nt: TGTGCCAGCAGCTTAGCGAGTCGGGGTTCTTCCTACAATGAGCAGTTCTTC; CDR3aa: CASSLASRGSSYNEQFF